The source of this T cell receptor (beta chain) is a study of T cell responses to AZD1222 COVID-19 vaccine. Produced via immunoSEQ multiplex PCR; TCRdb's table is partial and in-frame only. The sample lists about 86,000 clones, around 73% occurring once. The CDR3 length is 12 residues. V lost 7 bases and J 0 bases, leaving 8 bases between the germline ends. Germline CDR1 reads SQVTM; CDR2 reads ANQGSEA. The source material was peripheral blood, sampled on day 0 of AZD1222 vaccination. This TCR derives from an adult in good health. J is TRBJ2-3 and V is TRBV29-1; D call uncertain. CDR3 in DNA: TGCAGCGCAGACCCCAGCACAGATACGCAGTATTTT. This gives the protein CSADPSTDTQYF.